The clone carrying this T cell receptor beta chain was seen a single time. This sample was taken from a study of cytotoxic CD8 clonotypes in ibrutinib-treated CLL. The V and J ends lost 0 bases and 3 bases respectively, with 12 bases between them. The germline CDR1 and CDR2 sequences are MNHEY and SMNVEV (reference sequence). This CDR3 spans 15 amino acids. Here immunoSEQ multiplex PCR was the method, and the copy in TCRdb shows in-frame clones only, minus some. The sample contains hundreds of thousands of clones, 80% of which appear only once. The input for sequencing was PBMCs, taken before ibrutinib treatment. This chain joins TRBV27 and TRBJ2-7; D may be TRBD1 or TRBD2 (5 bases each). The clonotype comes from a human donor with chronic lymphocytic leukemia. The CDR3 nucleotides read TGTGCCAGCAGTTTATCGAGGGGCGCCTACTACGAGCAGTACTTC. Its translation is CASSLSRGAYYEQYF.